These T cell receptor beta chains were read from a single sample in a study of a mutant IDH1 vaccine in newly diagnosed glioma. Clones were sequenced by immunoSEQ multiplex PCR, and TCRdb holds only the in-frame ones, with some missing. The table lists around 53,000 clones, roughly 89% of them singletons. Source: PBMCs, taken from a glioma patient treated with radiotherapy, temozolomide or both. All receptors come from a man aged 40-55 years with glioma. Both conserved end residues are part of each CDR3. A D gene is named only where the DNA matches it firmly. Rows give clone size only sometimes, using once, few, many, or a class for an expanded clone.

D gene | J gene | clone size | V gene | CDR3 protein | CDR3 DNA
- | TRBJ1-2 | - | TRBV11-2 | CASSLEADYGYTF | TGTGCCAGCAGCTTAGAGGCGGACTATGGCTACACCTTC
TRBD1 | TRBJ2-7 | - | TRBV5-5 | CASSHPGQGRHEQYF | TGTGCCAGCAGTCACCCGGGACAGGGGCGACACGAGCAGTACTTC
TRBD1 | TRBJ1-2 | - | TRBV27 | CASSLGTGGGYTF | TGTGCCAGCAGTTTAGGGACAGGGGGCGGCTACACCTTC
TRBD2 | TRBJ2-1 | - | TRBV2 | CASSEATSGSNEQFF | TGTGCCAGCAGTGAAGCGACTAGCGGGAGCAATGAGCAGTTCTTC
- | TRBJ1-2 | - | TRBV6-5 | CASTTGRGGYTF | TGTGCCAGCACCACAGGGCGGGGTGGCTACACCTTC
- | TRBJ2-7 | - | TRBV2 | CASSLDASPTYEQYF | TGTGCCAGCAGTCTCGACGCCTCACCCACTTACGAGCAGTACTTC
- | TRBJ2-1 | - | TRBV7-9 | CASSRVLTASYNEQFF | TGTGCCAGCAGTAGAGTGCTTACAGCCTCCTACAATGAGCAGTTCTTC
- | TRBJ2-1 | - | TRBV9 | CASSVVSSHEQFF | TGTGCCAGCAGCGTAGTTAGCTCCCATGAGCAGTTCTTC
TRBD2 | TRBJ2-7 | - | TRBV5-1 | CASRGVAGAYEQYF | TGCGCCAGCAGGGGGGTAGCGGGGGCCTACGAGCAGTACTTC
TRBD1 | TRBJ1-1 | medium-sized | TRBV7-2 | CASSLGQGFTEAFF | TGTGCCAGCAGCTTAGGACAGGGGTTCACTGAAGCTTTCTTT
- | TRBJ2-7 | - | TRBV6-5 | CASRTGREQYF | TGTGCCAGCAGAACAGGACGTGAGCAGTACTTC
- | TRBJ2-1 | - | TRBV7-3 | CASSGGGYNEQFF | TGTGCCAGCAGCGGAGGGGGGTACAATGAGCAGTTCTTC
- | TRBJ2-7 | - | TRBV7-9 | CASSSTGGGYEQYF | TGTGCCAGCAGCAGCACAGGGGGGGGTTACGAGCAGTACTTC
TRBD1 | TRBJ2-7 | - | TRBV2 | CASRTGPISYEQYF | TGTGCCAGCAGGACAGGGCCCATCTCCTACGAGCAGTACTTC
- | TRBJ2-5 | - | TRBV9 | CASSVLPGWGETQYF | TGTGCCAGCAGCGTACTACCAGGGTGGGGGGAGACCCAGTACTTC
- | TRBJ2-7 | - | TRBV4-2 | CASSQEGAGQGTHEQYF | TGTGCCAGCAGCCAAGAGGGAGCAGGTCAGGGTACCCACGAGCAGTACTTC
- | TRBJ1-4 | - | TRBV7-8 | CASSYDRLNEKLFF | TGTGCCAGCAGTTATGACAGGCTTAATGAAAAACTGTTTTTT
- | TRBJ2-1 | - | TRBV6-5 | CASRGPPGQFF | TGTGCCAGCAGGGGCCCCCCAGGGCAGTTCTTC
- | TRBJ2-3 | few | TRBV10-3 | CAISVTRRTSTDTQYF | TGTGCCATCAGTGTGACTAGGAGGACTAGCACAGATACGCAGTATTTT
- | TRBJ1-1 | once | TRBV6-5 | CASNLRQSNTEAFF | TGTGCCAGCAACCTCAGACAGTCAAACACTGAAGCTTTCTTT
TRBD2 | TRBJ2-7 | - | TRBV6-5 | CASSGGLREGREQYF | TGTGCCAGCTCGGGAGGCTTGAGGGAGGGCCGCGAGCAGTACTTC
- | TRBJ1-2 | - | TRBV6-5 | CASRLGRGANYGYTF | TGTGCCAGCAGACTGGGACGAGGGGCTAACTATGGCTACACCTTC
- | TRBJ1-1 | - | TRBV27 | CASSLYSPNTEAFF | TGTGCCAGCAGTCTCTATTCCCCGAACACTGAAGCTTTCTTT
- | TRBJ2-7 | - | TRBV5-1 | CASSLGQGTQREIYEQYF | TGCGCCAGCAGCTTGGGACAGGGTACGCAGCGGGAGATCTACGAGCAGTACTTC
TRBD2 | TRBJ2-4 | once | TRBV2 | CASSEWTRDIQYF | TGTGCCAGCAGTGAATGGACTAGGGACATTCAGTACTTC
- | TRBJ2-7 | - | TRBV19 | CASSIGGGSYEQYF | TGTGCCAGTAGTATAGGTGGGGGAAGCTACGAGCAGTACTTC
- | TRBJ1-4 | - | TRBV2 | CASRRDRNEKLFF | TGTGCCAGCAGGCGGGACCGTAATGAAAAACTGTTTTTT
TRBD2 | TRBJ2-5 | - | TRBV14 | CASSQTSPQYF | TGTGCCAGCAGCCAGACTAGCCCCCAGTACTTC
- | TRBJ2-7 | - | TRBV5-1 | CASSSDVWGSSYEQYF | TGCGCCAGCAGCTCGGACGTGTGGGGGAGCTCCTACGAGCAGTACTTC
- | TRBJ1-2 | - | TRBV4-3 | CASSQEGNRNYGYTF | TGCGCCAGCAGCCAAGAAGGGAACAGAAACTATGGCTACACCTTC
TRBD1 | TRBJ1-4 | - | TRBV15 | CATSRRDRVNEKLFF | TGTGCCACCAGCAGAAGAGACAGGGTCAATGAAAAACTGTTTTTT
TRBD2 | TRBJ2-1 | - | TRBV7-9 | CASSLYVGLAGMNQQFF | TGTGCCAGCAGCCTCTACGTGGGACTAGCGGGTATGAATCAGCAGTTCTTC
- | TRBJ2-7 | - | TRBV9 | CASSVGQRTYEQYF | TGTGCCAGCAGCGTAGGACAGAGAACCTACGAGCAGTACTTC
- | TRBJ1-1 | few | TRBV6-5 | CASRYRVNTEAFF | TGTGCCAGCAGGTACAGGGTGAACACTGAAGCTTTCTTT
- | TRBJ2-4 | - | TRBV6-1 | CASSEAGVGADIQYF | TGTGCCAGCAGTGAAGCGGGGGTGGGGGCGGACATTCAGTACTTC
- | TRBJ2-1 | - | TRBV4-3 | CASSQDFVGDEQFF | TGCGCCAGCAGCCAAGATTTTGTAGGCGATGAGCAGTTCTTC
TRBD2 | TRBJ2-1 | - | TRBV7-3 | CASSLVSGKTEQFF | TGTGCCAGCAGCTTAGTTAGCGGGAAAACTGAGCAGTTCTTC
TRBD2 | TRBJ2-3 | - | TRBV11-3 | CASSRLAGVSDTQYF | TGTGCCAGCAGCCGTCTAGCGGGAGTATCAGATACGCAGTATTTT
TRBD1 | TRBJ2-7 | - | TRBV6-6 | CASRRTGGYEQYF | TGTGCCAGCCGTCGGACAGGGGGGTACGAGCAGTACTTC
TRBD1 | TRBJ2-7 | - | TRBV6-5 | CASSAGTDISLSF | TGTGCCAGCAGTGCCGGGACAGACATATCCCTGAGCTTC
TRBD1 | TRBJ2-5 | - | TRBV11-2 | CASSPWTGGKQETQYF | TGTGCCAGCAGCCCATGGACAGGGGGAAAGCAAGAGACCCAGTACTTC
- | TRBJ1-2 | - | TRBV11-2 | CASSIDVNYGYTF | TGTGCCAGCAGCATCGACGTTAACTATGGCTACACCTTC
- | TRBJ2-7 | once | TRBV19 | CASSPQGSYEQYF | TGTGCCAGTAGTCCCCAGGGCTCCTACGAGCAGTACTTC
- | TRBJ2-7 | - | TRBV18 | CASSPFTDLRYDEQYF | TGTGCCAGCTCACCATTCACGGATCTGAGGTACGACGAGCAGTACTTC
TRBD1 | TRBJ2-5 | - | TRBV2 | CASSADRGSGETQYF | TGTGCCAGCAGTGCCGACAGGGGATCGGGAGAGACCCAGTACTTC
- | TRBJ1-3 | - | TRBV25-1 | CASSEGGVRNTIYF | TGTGCCAGCAGTGAGGGGGGGGTGCGCAACACCATATATTTT
- | TRBJ1-5 | - | TRBV5-4 | CASSVRGLGPQHF | TGTGCCAGCAGCGTACGGGGGCTCGGCCCCCAGCATTTT
TRBD1 | TRBJ1-3 | - | TRBV7-9 | CASSSPDRAGNTIYF | TGTGCCAGCAGCTCCCCGGACAGGGCTGGAAACACCATATATTTT
- | TRBJ2-7 | - | TRBV6-5 | CASSYGRASYEQYF | TGTGCCAGCAGTTACGGCAGGGCTTCCTACGAGCAGTACTTC
TRBD2 | TRBJ2-7 | medium-sized | TRBV27 | CASSPPGTSGRLKQYF | TGTGCCAGCAGTCCACCAGGGACTAGCGGACGTCTTAAGCAGTACTTC
- | TRBJ1-4 | - | TRBV27 | CASSPRGRANEKLFF | TGTGCCAGCAGTCCCCGTGGCAGAGCTAATGAAAAACTGTTTTTT
TRBD1 | TRBJ2-2 | - | TRBV19 | CASSFWTGETGELFF | TGTGCCAGTAGTTTCTGGACAGGAGAGACCGGGGAGCTGTTTTTT